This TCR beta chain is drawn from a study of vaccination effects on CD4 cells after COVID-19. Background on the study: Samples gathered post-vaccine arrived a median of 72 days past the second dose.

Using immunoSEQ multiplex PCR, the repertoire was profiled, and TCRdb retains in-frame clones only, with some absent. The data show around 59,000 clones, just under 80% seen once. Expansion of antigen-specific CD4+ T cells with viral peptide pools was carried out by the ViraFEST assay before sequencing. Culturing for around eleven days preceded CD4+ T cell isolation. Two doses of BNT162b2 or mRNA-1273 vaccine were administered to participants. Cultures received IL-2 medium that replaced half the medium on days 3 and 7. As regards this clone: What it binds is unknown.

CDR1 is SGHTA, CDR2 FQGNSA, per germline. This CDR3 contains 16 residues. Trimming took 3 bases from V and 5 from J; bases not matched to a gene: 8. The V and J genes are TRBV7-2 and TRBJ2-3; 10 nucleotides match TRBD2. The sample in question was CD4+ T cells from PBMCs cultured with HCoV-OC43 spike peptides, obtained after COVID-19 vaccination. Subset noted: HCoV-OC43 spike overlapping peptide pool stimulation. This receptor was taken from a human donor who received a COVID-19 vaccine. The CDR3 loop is CASSFQAGGPRDTQYF. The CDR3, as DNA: TGTGCCAGCAGCTTCCAAGCGGGGGGGCCTAGAGATACGCAGTATTTT.